These 25 T cell receptor beta chains were sequenced from one sample in a study of regulatory T cells in long-lasting Graves disease. Stated time point: persistent/refractory GD, antithyroid drugs over 5 years with positive TRAb. Isolated PBMC RNA provided the starting material for the TCR library. Construction of the TCR beta libraries employed iRepertoire HTBI primers in conjunction with Arm-PCR of CDR3 regions. TCRdb independently ran MiXCR on the multiplex PCR reads; one entry per CDR3 protein. The sample contains about 470,000 distinct CDR3 sequences, under 25% of which appear only once. Sequencing was performed on peripheral blood mononuclear cells (PBMCs), taken when the disease was refractory, from a patient treated with antithyroid drugs. These receptors originate from a female donor with Graves disease.

This clonotype was observed at least ten times. The gene calls are TRBV11-2 and TRBJ1-2; possibly TRBD1 for D (6 bases). Trimming left V 6 bases short and J 8 bases short, with 16 bases between. The CDR3 spans 13 residues. The germline CDR1 and CDR2 sequences are SGHAT and FQNNGV. The CDR3 bases are TGTGCCAGCAGTTCGCAGGGGTACTGGGGCTACACCTTC. Protein: CASSSQGYWGYTF.

This clonotype has more than one count but fewer than ten. For the CDR3, the DNA is TGTGCCAGCAGTGATCCAGGGAGCGAGCAGTACTTC. It is translated as CASSDPGSEQYF. V usage is TRBV6-1 and J usage is TRBJ2-7; D tentatively fits TRBD1 or TRBD2 (5 bases each). CDR3 length: 12 amino acids. The germline V and J ends were trimmed by 3 bases and 6 bases, with 9 bases remaining between them. Germline lookup yields CDR1 MNHNS and CDR2 SASEGT.

Ten or more counts support this clonotype. The chain links TRBV3-1 to TRBJ1-1; tentative D call: TRBD1 (5 bases). CDR1 is LGHDT and CDR2 is YNNKEL in the germline V gene (reference sequence). CDR3 length: 15 amino acids. V was pared by 5 bases and J by 1 base, with 14 bases between. As DNA, the CDR3 is TGTGCCAGCAGCTCAGGGCCTCGGAAGAACACTGAAGCTTTCTTT. Its translation is CASSSGPRKNTEAFF.

This clonotype was counted at least ten times. The CDR3: CSARTRQAVTTEAFF. As DNA, the CDR3 is TGCAGTGCTAGAACTAGACAGGCCGTGACCACTGAAGCTTTCTTT. The rearrangement joins TRBV20-1 to TRBJ1-1; tentatively, D is TRBD1 (6 bases). The germline CDR1 and CDR2 sequences are DFQATT and SNEGSKA (reference sequence). This CDR3 spans 15 amino acids. V shed 2 bases and J shed 4 bases, with 17 bases lying between them.

This clonotype was counted many times. The CDR3 DNA sequence: TGTGCCAGCAGTTTAATAGGCGGACCCTATGGCTACACCTTC. Translating gives CASSLIGGPYGYTF. The chain combines TRBV28 with TRBJ1-2; no clear D. Trimming shortened V by 2 bases and J by 4 bases, and 11 bases separated the two germline ends. Germline assignment: CDR1 MDHEN and CDR2 SYDVKM. The CDR3 loop spans 14 amino acids.

V gene TRBV20-1 combines with J gene TRBJ1-2; the D is unclear. The CDR3 contains 15 residues. V lost 0 bases and J lost 8, with 19 bases in between. The germline V gene has CDR1 DFQATT and CDR2 SNEGSKA (reference sequence). The CDR3 spells CSARDRSWQDGGYTF. The CDR3 DNA is TGCAGTGCTAGAGATCGTAGTTGGCAGGATGGGGGCTACACCTTC.

This clonotype showed up just once. The conserved phenylalanine or tryptophan is not found at the CDR3 terminus, so this likely reflects a read error. This rearrangement joins TRBV27 to TRBJ2-5, with D unresolved. Trimming left V 4 bases short and J 0 bases short, with 9 bases between. CDR3 size: 14 residues. Germline V CDR1 and CDR2: MNHEY, SMNVEV (reference sequence). The CDR3: CASSSRTNQETQYS. CDR3 bases: TGTGCCAGCAGTTCTAGGACGAACCAAGAGACCCAGTACTCC.

This clonotype was counted at least ten times. The V gene is TRBV6-1, the J gene TRBJ1-1; possible D gene TRBD1, 6 bases. Germline V gene lookup returns CDR1 MNHNS and CDR2 SASEGT. The CDR3 has 15 amino acids. The ends were cut back, 5 bases at V and 6 bases at J, with 19 bases in the middle. This CDR3 is CASSPPGGRFAEAFF. In nucleotides, the CDR3 is TGTGCCAGCAGTCCCCCCGGGGGGCGTTTCGCTGAAGCTTTCTTT.

This clonotype has a handful of counts. The chain links TRBV5-5 to TRBJ2-6; a weak D match, TRBD1 (6 bases). This CDR3 has 17 residues. The V gene's germline CDR1 is SGHKS and CDR2 YYEKEE (reference sequence). V lost 10 bases and J 1 base, leaving 21 bases between the germline ends. The CDR3 loop is CAGHRDIAESGANVLTF. CDR3 sequence (DNA): TGTGCCGGACACCGGGACATAGCCGAGTCTGGGGCCAACGTCCTGACTTTC. The complete variable domain, with remaining parts taken from reference TRBV5-5 and TRBJ2-6, reads DAGVTQSPTHLIKTRGQQVTLRCSPISGHKSVSWYQQVLGQGPQFIFQYYEKEERGRGNFPDRFSARQFPNYSSELNVNALLLGDSALYLCAGHRDIAESGANVLTFGAGSRLTVL.

This clonotype was recorded at least ten times. The CDR3, as DNA: TGTGCCAGCACATCTAGCGGGGGCCAAGAGACCCAGTACTTC. Its translation is CASTSSGGQETQYF. The chain links TRBV28 to TRBJ2-5, with 10 bases fitting TRBD2. From germline, CDR1 is MDHEN and CDR2 SYDVKM. Unmatched junction bases numbered 3, after V lost 7 bases and J lost 1 base. CDR3 length: 14 residues.

This clonotype came up many times. V is TRBV28 and J is TRBJ2-2, with no clear D. The germline V gene has CDR1 MDHEN and CDR2 SYDVKM. The CDR3 is 12 residues long. Trimming shortened V by 8 bases and J by 4 bases, and 8 bases separated the two germline ends. The CDR3 sequence: CASRTATGELFF. CDR3 DNA: TGTGCCAGCCGGACCGCCACCGGGGAGCTGTTTTTT.

This clonotype was detected only a few times. The chain couples TRBV7-9 to TRBJ2-5, with 14 bases matching TRBD2. CDR3 size: 14 residues. Germline values: CDR1 SEHNR, CDR2 FQNEAQ (reference sequence). The V gene end was trimmed by 3 bases and the J gene end by 13 bases; junction bases not matched to a gene: 7. In nucleotides, the CDR3 is TGTGCCAGCAGCTTCGGGACTAGCGGGAGCGGTTTGTACTTC. It is translated as CASSFGTSGSGLYF. The full variable domain, in which reference TRBV7-9 and TRBJ2-5 provide the parts outside the CDR3, is DTGVSQNPRHKITKRGQNVTFRCDPISEHNRLYWYRQTLGQGPEFLTYFQNEAQLEKSRLLSDRFSAERPKGSFSTLEIQRTEQGDSAMYLCASSFGTSGSGLYFGPGTRLLVL.

Many counts were recorded for this clonotype. This chain connects TRBV2 to TRBJ1-6, with 10 bases identical to TRBD1. CDR1 is SNHLY and CDR2 is FYNNEI in the germline V gene. The CDR3 extends over 16 amino acids. V shed 4 bases, J shed 11 bases, and the junction held 11 bases outside the gene matches. CDR3 DNA: TGTGCCAGCAGTGCTACTAGGGACAGGGGACCTACACCCCTCCACTTT. Protein product: CASSATRDRGPTPLHF.

The chain is built from TRBV20-1 and TRBJ1-2; possibly TRBD1 for D (6 bases). The ends were cut back, 3 bases at V and 0 bases at J, with 8 bases in the middle. This CDR3 has 13 residues. CDR1 is DFQATT and CDR2 is SNEGSKA in the germline V gene (reference sequence). The CDR3 here is CSASPGANYGYTF. In nucleotides, the CDR3 is TGCAGTGCTAGTCCAGGGGCTAACTATGGCTACACCTTC.

This clonotype appeared many times. The chain has TRBV7-2 and TRBJ1-1; 11 bases match TRBD1. Germline V CDR1 and CDR2: SGHTA, FQGNSA. Trimming took 5 bases from V and 1 from J; bases not matched to a gene: 3. There are 15 residues in the CDR3. CDR3: CASSRTGGANTEAFF. The CDR3 DNA reads TGTGCCAGCAGCCGGACAGGGGGCGCGAACACTGAAGCTTTCTTT.

Concerning this clonotype: A much bigger clone sits one base away, suggesting this may be a read error. The rearrangement links TRBV28 to TRBJ2-7, with D perhaps TRBD1 or TRBD2 (5 bases each). The CDR3 is 17 amino acids. CDR1 MDHEN and CDR2 SYDVKM come from the germline V gene. CDR3 residues: CATSDRDPSPKSHEQYF. The CDR3, as DNA: TGTGCCACCAGTGATCGGGACCCGTCGCCTAAGTCTCACGAGCAGTACTTC.

This clonotype was observed a few times. The chain couples TRBV5-1 to TRBJ1-1; D perhaps matches TRBD1 (5 bases). Germline V lookup: CDR1 SGHRS, CDR2 YFSETQ. The CDR3 spans 14 residues. Trimming left V 2 bases short and J 7 bases short, with 15 bases between. As DNA, the CDR3 is TGCGCCAGCAGCTTTTACCCGGACACATATGAAGCTTTCTTT. As protein: CASSFYPDTYEAFF.

The chain uses TRBV11-2 and TRBJ2-4; unclear D gene. The CDR3 spans 17 residues. V was shortened by 5 bases and J by 0 bases, with 17 bases between the two germline ends. Germline V gene sequence: CDR1 SGHAT, CDR2 FQNNGV. The CDR3 is CASSPRSPLIAKNIQYF. CDR3 DNA sequence: TGTGCCAGCAGCCCCCGGTCGCCACTCATAGCCAAAAACATTCAGTACTTC.

The chain combines TRBV7-9 with TRBJ1-2; D unresolved. The CDR3 has 15 amino acids. Trimming pared 6 bases from V and 6 bases from J, leaving 20 bases between. Germline CDR1 and CDR2: SEHNR and FQNEAQ (reference sequence). The DNA of the CDR3 is TGTGCCAGCAGTTCAATGGGAGAAGGAGCCAATGGCTACACCTTC. It yields the protein CASSSMGEGANGYTF.

This clonotype occurred many times. The V call is TRBV15, the J call TRBJ1-5, with 7 bases matching TRBD1. CDR3 size: 14 residues. Germline assignment: CDR1 LNHNV and CDR2 YYDKDF (reference sequence). J lost 3 bases, V lost 8 bases, and 7 bases had no gene match. The DNA for the CDR3 is TGTGCCACCTGGGAGGGACAGCCCAATCAGCCCCAGCATTTT. Protein product: CATWEGQPNQPQHF.

The chain carries TRBV7-3 and TRBJ2-2; TRBD2 matches at 13 bases. With V trimmed by 5 bases and J by 7 bases, 7 bases remained unmatched. CDR1 and CDR2 (germline): SGHTA, FQGTGA. This CDR3 comprises 16 residues. The CDR3 reads CASSGGLAGTIGELFF. In DNA, the CDR3 is TGTGCCAGCAGCGGGGGACTAGCGGGAACAATCGGGGAGCTGTTTTTT.

The rearrangement links TRBV24-1 to TRBJ2-3, with 8 bases matching TRBD1. V lost 5 bases, J lost 3 bases, and 3 bases stayed unmatched. CDR1 and CDR2 from the germline V gene are KGHDR and SFDVKD. This CDR3 is 14 amino acids long. CDR3 loop: CATSGQGTTDTQYF. The CDR3 bases are TGTGCCACCAGTGGACAGGGGACTACAGATACGCAGTATTTT.

CDR3 protein: CAGGTGNTIYF. In DNA form, the CDR3 reads TGTGCCGGAGGTACGGGAAACACCATATATTTT. This rearrangement joins TRBV30 to TRBJ1-3; D is undetermined. V was shortened by 8 bases and J by 4 bases, with 9 bases between the two germline ends. This CDR3 has 11 amino acids. Germline V gives CDR1 GTSNPN, CDR2 SVGIG (reference sequence).

The rearrangement links TRBV24-1 to TRBJ1-5; D ambiguous. The CDR3 totals 14 residues. Germline loops: CDR1 KGHDR, CDR2 SFDVKD. Trimming cost V 3 bases and J 2 bases, with 7 bases left between them. DNA for the CDR3: TGTGCCACCAGTGATGAGGGTGGCAATCAGCCCCAGCATTTT. Translated, it gives CATSDEGGNQPQHF.

Concerning this clonotype itself: A far larger clone is one base from this, pointing to a likely read error. Because the CDR3 is missing its conserved closing phenylalanine or tryptophan, this is likely a read error. The gene calls are TRBV28 and TRBJ2-5; TRBD2 matches 12 bases. This CDR3 is 15 amino acids long. The germline V gene encodes CDR1 MDHEN and CDR2 SYDVKM. Trimming cost V 6 bases and J 5 bases; bases outside gene matches: 7. CDR3 residues: CASSSTSGSGETQYS. In DNA, the CDR3 is TGTGCCAGCAGCTCGACTAGCGGGAGTGGGGAGACCCAGTACTCC.